The sequence of this TCR beta chain was determined in a study of quantifying T cell responses using KT2 cells. Study-wide context: cDNA was made from DNase-treated RNA using alpha and beta constant primers.

This clonotype occurred many times. With V trimmed by 2 bases and J by 3 bases, 6 bases remained unmatched. The CDR3 has 15 amino acids. CDR1 LGHNA and CDR2 YNFKEQ come from the germline V gene. A single-stranded UMI oligo with SP2 sequence was ligated to cDNA 3' ends. An equimolar mix of RC1.1 and RC1.2 primed the beta chain across TRBC1 and TRBC2. TCRdb processed the UMI-ligation and nested PCR reads anew with MiXCR; each CDR3 protein has one entry. The profile covers 40,000 to 55,000 distinct CDR3 sequences, with around 10% appearing a single time and more than 9% taken by the ten largest. This clonotype was obtained from a human donor. V is TRBV4-2 and J is TRBJ1-1, with TRBD1 matching 7 bases. The sample comprised PBMCs spiked with cells of the T cell clone KT2. The CDR3 DNA follows: TGTGCCAGCAGCCAATTTGACAGGGACGACACTGAAGCTTTCTTT. This translates into CASSQFDRDDTEAFF.